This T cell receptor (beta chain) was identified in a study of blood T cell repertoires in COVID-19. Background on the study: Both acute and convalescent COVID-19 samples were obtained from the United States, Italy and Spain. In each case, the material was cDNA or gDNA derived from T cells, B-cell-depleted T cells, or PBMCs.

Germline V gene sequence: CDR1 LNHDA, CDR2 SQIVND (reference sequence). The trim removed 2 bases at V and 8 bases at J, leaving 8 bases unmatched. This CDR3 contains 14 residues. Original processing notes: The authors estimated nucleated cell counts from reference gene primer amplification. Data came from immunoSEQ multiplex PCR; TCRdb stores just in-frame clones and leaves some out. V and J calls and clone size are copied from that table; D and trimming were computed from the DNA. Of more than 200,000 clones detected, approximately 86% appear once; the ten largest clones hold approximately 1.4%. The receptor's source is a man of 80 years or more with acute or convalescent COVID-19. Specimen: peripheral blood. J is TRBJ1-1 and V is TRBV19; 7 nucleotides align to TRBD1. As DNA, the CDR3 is TGTGCCAGTAGTATAACAGGGGTCGCGCAAGAAGCTTTCTTT. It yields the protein CASSITGVAQEAFF.